The 32 T cell receptor beta chains below were found in one sample sequenced in a study of T and B cells in COVID-19 patients. TRB was amplified from about 240-490 ng of blood genomic DNA. BIOMED2 TRB-A/B primer pools were used in multiplex TRB PCR. MiXCR, run by TCRdb on the multiplex PCR reads, gives a single entry per CDR3 protein. The profile shows 7,000 or so distinct CDR3 sequences, roughly 26% of them singletons. The specimen sequenced was blood. The receptors originated from a human donor with active COVID-19.

The chain is built from TRBV7-2 and TRBJ2-1; D possibly corresponds to TRBD1 (5 bases). V was cut by 2 bases and J by 6 bases, with 17 bases left in between. The CDR3 spans 16 residues. Germline values: CDR1 SGHTA, CDR2 FQGNSA. CDR3 protein: CASSLSNQGIFNEQFF. CDR3 DNA sequence: TGTGCCAGCAGCTTAAGCAATCAGGGTATTTTCAATGAGCAGTTCTTC.

J is TRBJ1-2 and V is TRBV27; 7 bases map to TRBD1. V trimming: 5 bases; J trimming: 2 bases; junction bases outside the gene matches: 17. The CDR3 totals 18 residues. Germline CDR1 and CDR2: MNHEY and SMNVEV (reference sequence). The CDR3 coding sequence is TGTGCCAGCAGTCCCCACCCCCGGACAGGCAATTTAAACTATGGCTACACCTTC. Its protein product is CASSPHPRTGNLNYGYTF.

The table lists this clonotype with many counts. The chain recombines TRBV6-5 with TRBJ2-4; 16 nucleotides match TRBD2. Germline CDR1 MNHEY, CDR2 SVGAGI. The CDR3 loop spans 20 amino acids. V lost 6 bases and J lost 0; bases outside the gene matches: 11. The DNA for the CDR3 is TGTGCCAGCAGCTCCCCTCCGGGACTAGCGGGAGGGCCAGCCAAAAACATTCAGTACTTC. Protein sequence: CASSSPPGLAGGPAKNIQYF.

For this clonotype: At one boundary the junction diverges from the germline segment, which might be a read error. This chain connects TRBV5-4 to TRBJ1-4; D gene uncertain. The CDR3 is made up of 13 amino acids. Germline lookup yields CDR1 SGHNT and CDR2 YYREEE (reference sequence). CDR3 in amino acids: CASSLKVDEKLVF. CDR3 in DNA: TGTGCCAGCAGCTTGAAAGTTGATGAAAAACTGGTTTTT.

Sample share makes this clonotype medium-sized. This chain uses TRBV5-5 with TRBJ2-3; maybe TRBD1 (5 bases). CDR1 SGHKS and CDR2 YYEKEE come from the germline V gene (reference sequence). Trimming cost V 6 bases and J 2 bases, with 19 bases left between them. The CDR3 totals 16 residues. CDR3 DNA sequence: TGTGCCAGCACTACGAAAGGGGTTCCCACCACAGATACGCAGTATTTT. This codes for CASTTKGVPTTDTQYF.

The chain has TRBV28 and TRBJ2-2; no firm D call. V lost 10 bases to trimming and J lost 6 bases, with 12 bases between them. CDR3 length equals 12 residues. CDR1 MDHEN and CDR2 SYDVKM come from the germline V gene. The CDR3 DNA sequence: TGTGCCACCCGAAAGATCGCCGGGGAGCTGTTTTTT. This sequence encodes CATRKIAGELFF.

The chain uses TRBV12-3 or TRBV12-4 and TRBJ2-6; the D gene is possibly TRBD1 (6 bases). Trimming pared 3 bases from V and 4 bases from J, leaving 10 bases between. CDR3 length: 15 amino acids. CDR3 sequence: CASSLRGTGANVLTF. Here the CDR3 DNA reads TGTGCCAGCAGTTTGAGGGGGACCGGGGCCAACGTCCTGACTTTC.

Within the sample, this clonotype is medium-sized. The rearrangement joins TRBV19 to TRBJ1-2; D perhaps matches TRBD1 (5 bases). Per the germline V gene, CDR1 is LNHDA and CDR2 is SQIVND (reference sequence). V lost 3 bases and J lost 8, with 13 bases in between. The CDR3 spans 13 residues. The CDR3 is CASSIPGSFGYTF. The CDR3 region has the DNA TGTGCCAGTAGTATTCCAGGGTCGTTCGGCTACACCTTC.

This chain links TRBV24-1 with TRBJ1-2; the D is unclear. This CDR3 contains 13 residues. V lost 4 bases, J lost 1 base, and 6 bases lay in between. Looked up from germline, CDR1 is KGHDR and CDR2 is SFDVKD. CDR3 amino acids: CATSEGINYGYTF. Here the CDR3 DNA reads TGTGCCACCAGTGAAGGAATTAACTATGGCTACACCTTC.

The genes are TRBV6-2 or TRBV6-3 and TRBJ1-5; a possible D gene is TRBD1 (6 bases). The CDR3 has 16 amino acids. Between the trimmed V and J ends, which lost 6 bases and 5 bases, there was a span of 20 bases. Germline CDR1 is MNHEY and CDR2 is SVGEGT. The CDR3 spells CASSSGPGVVDQPQHF. The CDR3 DNA reads TGTGCCAGCAGCTCGGGACCAGGGGTAGTGGATCAGCCCCAGCATTTT.

This clonotype counts as medium-sized (0.01 to 0.1%). The chain carries TRBV5-6 and TRBJ2-5; 8 positions match TRBD1. The V and J ends lost 4 bases and 5 bases, in that order; junction bases with no gene match: 16. The germline V gene has CDR1 SGHDT and CDR2 YYEEEE. The CDR3 covers 17 residues. This CDR3 is CASSPGAGGAGSETQYF. As DNA, the CDR3 is TGTGCCAGCAGCCCAGGAGCAGGGGGCGCGGGATCGGAGACCCAGTACTTC.

This clonotype was observed a few times. The chain recombines TRBV10-3 with TRBJ2-7; 7 bases align to TRBD2. The trim removed 2 bases at V and 6 bases at J, leaving 10 bases unmatched. This CDR3 has 15 residues. CDR1 ENHRY and CDR2 SYGVKD come from the germline V gene. The CDR3 loop is CAISEGTGGPSEQYF. The CDR3 DNA sequence: TGTGCCATCAGTGAGGGAACGGGAGGCCCCTCCGAGCAGTACTTC.

This clonotype is categorized as medium-sized (0.01 to 0.1%). This chain connects TRBV29-1 to TRBJ2-7; D possibly matches TRBD1 or TRBD2 (6 bases each). CDR1 and CDR2 from the germline V gene are SQVTM and ANQGSEA. The CDR3 is 12 amino acids. The germline V and J ends were trimmed by 5 bases and 5 bases, with 13 bases remaining between them. The CDR3 DNA sequence: TGCAGCGTTAGAAAGGGGGGCGACGAGCAGTACTTC. Protein product: CSVRKGGDEQYF.

By sample fraction, this clonotype is medium-sized. CDR3 DNA sequence: TGTGCCAGCAGTAACGGGGGAATGAACACCGGGGAGCTGTTTTTT. Amino acid sequence: CASSNGGMNTGELFF. The rearrangement links TRBV6-6 to TRBJ2-2, with D tentatively TRBD2 (6 bases). The germline V gene has CDR1 MNHNY and CDR2 SVGAGI (reference sequence). This CDR3 has 15 residues. Trimming cost V 5 bases and J 1 base, with 11 bases left between them.

In its sample, this clonotype is medium-sized (0.01 to 0.1%). The V call is TRBV15, the J call TRBJ2-7, with D possibly being TRBD2 (6 bases). The CDR3 length is 15 residues. V was pared by 5 bases and J by 2 bases, with 16 bases between. Germline assignment: CDR1 LNHNV and CDR2 YYDKDF (reference sequence). CDR3 loop: CATSGGLAKTYEQYF. CDR3 nucleotides: TGTGCCACCAGCGGTGGTCTAGCGAAAACCTACGAGCAGTACTTC.

The chain joins TRBV7-2 to TRBJ2-3, with 10 bases aligning to TRBD2. The CDR3 is 14 amino acids. The V gene end was trimmed by 4 bases and the J gene end by 4 bases; junction bases not matched to a gene: 2. Germline V lookup: CDR1 SGHTA, CDR2 FQGNSA. The DNA of the CDR3 is TGTGCCAGCAGCTCCCTAGCGGGAGCAGATACGCAGTATTTT. It is translated as CASSSLAGADTQYF. Complete variable domain (other parts from reference TRBV7-2 and TRBJ2-3): GAGVSQSPSNKVTEKGKDVELRCDPISGHTALYWYRQSLGQGLEFLIYFQGNSAPDKSGLPSDRFSAERTGGSVSTLTIQRTQQEDSAVYLCASSSLAGADTQYFGPGTRLTVL.

This clonotype appeared many times. This chain connects TRBV5-6 to TRBJ1-1, with no clear D. The CDR3 extends over 11 amino acids. Germline V gene data show CDR1 as SGHDT and CDR2 as YYEEEE. V shed 0 bases and J shed 6 bases, with 3 bases lying between them. The CDR3 region has the DNA TGTGCCAGCAGCTTGGAGTCTGAAGCTTTCTTT. Translated, it gives CASSLESEAFF.

This clonotype qualifies as medium-sized (0.01 to 0.1%). This chain links TRBV11-3 with TRBJ2-3, with 10 positions matching TRBD1. The V and J ends lost 8 bases and 3 bases, in that order; junction bases with no gene match: 8. Germline CDR1 and CDR2: SGHNT and YENEEA. This CDR3 contains 15 residues. The CDR3: CASSTRQGATDTQYF. CDR3 bases: TGTGCCAGCTCAACGAGACAGGGGGCGACAGATACGCAGTATTTT.

This clonotype was observed at least ten times. This sequence joins TRBV5-4 and TRBJ2-1, with 11 bases matching TRBD1. This CDR3 spans 15 amino acids. Looked up from germline, CDR1 is SGHNT and CDR2 is YYREEE (reference sequence). Trimming took 6 bases from V and 4 from J; bases not matched to a gene: 6. CDR3 sequence: CASTTGTGGYNEQFF. CDR3 in DNA: TGTGCCAGCACCACCGGGACAGGGGGTTACAATGAGCAGTTCTTC.

This clonotype was detected a few times. V is TRBV6-1 and J is TRBJ1-5, with D unresolved. The germline CDR1 and CDR2 sequences are MNHNS and SASEGT. This CDR3 comprises 17 residues. Trimming removed 1 base from V and 2 bases from J, with 15 bases in between. As DNA, the CDR3 is TGTGCCAGCAGTGAAGGGAAGGGATCGTTCGGCAATCAGCCCCAGCATTTT. Protein sequence: CASSEGKGSFGNQPQHF.

This clonotype showed up many times. The chain combines TRBV18 with TRBJ2-1, with TRBD1 as a possible D gene (5 bases). This CDR3 region has 13 residues. Germline CDR1 reads KGHSH; CDR2 reads LQKENI. V was trimmed by 6 bases and J by 9 bases, leaving 15 bases between them. The CDR3 DNA reads TGTGCCAGCTCCAACCGGCAGGGAAGTGAGCAGTTCTTC. The encoded protein is CASSNRQGSEQFF.

The DNA of the CDR3 is TGTGCCAGCAGTGAAGCACGTGGGGGACAGCCCCAGCATTTT. It codes for CASSEARGGQPQHF. The chain recombines TRBV6-5 with TRBJ1-5; maybe TRBD1 (5 bases). This CDR3 comprises 14 residues. Germline lookup yields CDR1 MNHEY and CDR2 SVGAGI. Between the trimmed V and J ends, which lost 5 bases and 7 bases, there was a span of 15 bases.

This clonotype showed up just a few times. The chain joins TRBV7-2 to TRBJ1-4, with D maybe TRBD1 (6 bases). Germline values: CDR1 SGHTA, CDR2 FQGNSA. The CDR3 totals 14 residues. The V gene lost 2 bases and the J gene lost 8 bases, with 12 bases spanning the gap. The CDR3 sequence: CASSLSRGGEKLFF. The CDR3 bases are TGTGCCAGCAGCTTATCCAGGGGAGGAGAAAAACTGTTTTTT.

This clonotype is medium-sized (0.01 to 0.1%) within its sample. The V and J genes are TRBV6-2 or TRBV6-3 and TRBJ2-5; D may be TRBD2 (5 bases). CDR1 MNHEY and CDR2 SVGEGT come from the germline V gene. Trimming took off 5 bases at V and 2 bases at J, with 12 bases between the two ends. CDR3 size: 14 residues. CDR3 sequence: CASSPPSGQETQYF. CDR3 nucleotides: TGTGCCAGCAGTCCTCCCAGCGGACAAGAGACCCAGTACTTC.

This clonotype is judged medium-sized. The chain links TRBV19 to TRBJ2-3; D call uncertain. This CDR3 has 13 residues. Germline V gene data show CDR1 as LNHDA and CDR2 as SQIVND (reference sequence). V was clipped by 1 base and J by 6 bases, with 8 bases between them. The CDR3 reads CASSIVLGDTQYF. The CDR3 nucleotides are TGTGCCAGTAGTATAGTTCTTGGGGATACGCAGTATTTT.

Only a few counts were recorded for this clonotype. The chain uses TRBV6-1 and TRBJ1-2; D not resolved. The germline V gene has CDR1 MNHNS and CDR2 SASEGT. The CDR3 extends over 13 amino acids. Between the trimmed V and J ends, which lost 3 bases and 4 bases, there was a span of 9 bases. In nucleotides, the CDR3 is TGTGCCAGCAGTGACGAAGGGATCTATGGCTACACCTTC. Protein sequence: CASSDEGIYGYTF.

The chain combines TRBV29-1 with TRBJ2-1; a weak D match, TRBD2 (6 bases). The CDR3 covers 12 residues. Trimming pared 4 bases from V and 10 bases from J, leaving 14 bases between. Germline V CDR1 and CDR2: SQVTM, ANQGSEA. The chain's CDR3 is CSVVGSSREQFF. The CDR3 coding sequence is TGCAGCGTTGTCGGGAGCTCCCGCGAGCAGTTCTTC.

The chain combines TRBV29-1 with TRBJ2-1; TRBD2 agrees at 8 bases. The germline CDR1 and CDR2 sequences are SQVTM and ANQGSEA. After removal of 4 bases from V and 4 bases from J, the junction contained 3 bases not matched to a gene. CDR3 length: 13 amino acids. The CDR3 reads CSVGLAGYNEQFF. CDR3 sequence (DNA): TGCAGCGTTGGGTTAGCGGGATACAATGAGCAGTTCTTC.

Judged by abundance, this clonotype is medium-sized. The chain has TRBV12-3 or TRBV12-4 and TRBJ2-1, with D perhaps matching TRBD2 (7 bases). V lost 9 bases, J lost 8 bases, and 23 bases lay in between. The CDR3 extends over 15 amino acids. The CDR3 bases are TGTGCCAGTACGGGGGCGGGAGCTAATCGAGATGAGCAGTTCTTC. Its translation is CASTGAGANRDEQFF.

The rearrangement uses TRBV5-1 and TRBJ2-3; no firm D call. Germline V gene sequence: CDR1 SGHRS, CDR2 YFSETQ. Trimming left V 6 bases short and J 3 bases short, with 14 bases between. CDR3 length: 14 amino acids. CDR3 amino acids: CASTPRTPTDTQYF. The CDR3 DNA reads as TGCGCCAGCACGCCCAGGACCCCGACAGATACGCAGTATTTT. The full variable domain, in which reference TRBV5-1 and TRBJ2-3 provide the parts outside the CDR3, is KAGVTQTPRYLIKTRGQQVTLSCSPISGHRSVSWYQQTPGQGLQFLFEYFSETQRNKGNFPGRFSGRQFSNSRSEMNVSTLELGDSALYLCASTPRTPTDTQYFGPGTRLTVL.

The chain links TRBV18 to TRBJ2-5; weak D call: TRBD1 (5 bases). The V end was cut by 5 bases, the J end by 3 bases, with 7 bases between. There are 12 residues in the CDR3. Germline V gene sequence: CDR1 KGHSH, CDR2 LQKENI. Here the CDR3 reads CASSGQEETQYF. As DNA, the CDR3 is TGTGCCAGCTCAGGACAAGAAGAGACCCAGTACTTC.

This clonotype appeared a few times. The chain has TRBV12-3 or TRBV12-4 and TRBJ1-3, with D possibly being TRBD1 (5 bases). Trimming shortened V by 2 bases and J by 8 bases, and 10 bases separated the two germline ends. The CDR3 is 13 amino acids. The CDR3 DNA sequence: TGTGCCAGCAGTTTAACCGGGGGGGACACCATATATTTT. Translation gives CASSLTGGDTIYF.